Listed here are 27 T cell receptor beta chains from one sample, sequenced in a study of T-cell memory formation after mild COVID-19. One entry per CDR3 protein results from TCRdb running MiXCR on the 5' RACE reads. The repertoire holds around 400,000 distinct CDR3 sequences, with more than 20% as singletons. Sequencing used PBMCs or a T cell subset sorted from them (not recorded which). Every receptor here comes from an adult woman who had mild COVID-19 (a few samples of this study predate the infection). Cell type and time point are not known.

The rearrangement joins TRBV24-1 to TRBJ2-7; D may be TRBD2 (6 bases). This CDR3 is 13 amino acids long. Trimming cost V 12 bases and J 0 bases, with 14 bases left between them. Germline lookup yields CDR1 KGHDR and CDR2 SFDVKD. CDR3 coding DNA: TGTGCCTCCGATGCGGGGAGCTCCTACGAGCAGTACTTC. It specifies CASDAGSSYEQYF.

This clonotype was seen a few times. This chain uses TRBV11-3 with TRBJ2-6; maybe TRBD1 (6 bases). Trimming pared 0 bases from V and 0 bases from J, leaving 12 bases between. The V gene's germline CDR1 is SGHNT and CDR2 YENEEA. The CDR3 sequence is 18 residues long. CDR3 DNA: TGTGCCAGCAGCTTAGAAGGGGGACCCCTCTCTGGGGCCAACGTCCTGACTTTC. This sequence encodes CASSLEGGPLSGANVLTF.

The V and J genes are TRBV12-3 or TRBV12-4 and TRBJ1-1; D is unresolved. Deletions cut 7 bases from V and 3 bases from J, with 18 bases between. This CDR3 region has 15 residues. The DNA of the CDR3 is TGTGCCAGCACTCTGGGCGCCATATGGGACACTGAAGCTTTCTTT. It codes for CASTLGAIWDTEAFF.

This clonotype was counted between two and nine times. The chain combines TRBV7-6 with TRBJ2-1; D may be TRBD2 (6 bases). The V end lost 5 bases, the J end lost 3 bases, and 23 bases lay between the germline ends. This CDR3 spans 18 amino acids. Per germline, CDR1 SGHVS and CDR2 FNYEAQ. CDR3 sequence: CASSTSPSGMLLYNEQFF. As DNA, the CDR3 is TGTGCCAGCAGCACTAGCCCGAGCGGCATGCTTCTCTACAATGAGCAGTTCTTC.

In its sample, this clonotype was seen a few times. V gene TRBV20-1 combines with J gene TRBJ1-6; TRBD1 is a possible D gene (5 bases). The CDR3 covers 11 residues. Germline CDR1 reads DFQATT; CDR2 reads SNEGSKA (reference sequence). V lost 1 base and J 14 bases, leaving 9 bases between the germline ends. CDR3 sequence (DNA): TGCAGTGCTAGAGCTACAGGATCCCTCCACTTT. Translation: CSARATGSLHF.

The chain combines TRBV5-5 with TRBJ2-3; 9 bases match TRBD1. The CDR3 extends over 14 amino acids. CDR1 and CDR2 (germline): SGHKS, YYEKEE (reference sequence). The V segment lost 4 bases and the J segment 4 bases; nucleotides outside the gene matches: 4. CDR3 protein: CASSIGTGSDTQYF. The CDR3 coding sequence is TGTGCCAGCAGCATCGGGACAGGGTCAGATACGCAGTATTTT.

J is TRBJ1-2 and V is TRBV12-3 or TRBV12-4; D possibly corresponds to TRBD1 (6 bases). Between the trimmed V and J ends, which lost 5 bases and 6 bases, there was a span of 19 bases. This CDR3 has 15 residues. CDR3 sequence: CASSLGQSDVHGYTF. CDR3 DNA sequence: TGTGCCAGCAGTCTCGGACAGTCAGACGTCCATGGCTACACCTTC.

This chain joins TRBV7-6 and TRBJ2-1, with 9 nucleotides matching TRBD2. The CDR3 consists of 15 residues. Trimming at V came to 1 base and at J to 7 bases, leaving 5 bases not matched to a gene. Per germline, CDR1 SGHVS and CDR2 FNYEAQ. In DNA, the CDR3 is TGTGCCAGCAGCTTAGATCATAGCGGGAGAAATGAGCAGTTCTTC. It encodes CASSLDHSGRNEQFF.

This clonotype was observed once. This chain connects TRBV24-1 to TRBJ2-7; D is possibly TRBD1 or TRBD2 (5 bases each). The CDR3 runs 19 residues. Germline CDR1 is KGHDR and CDR2 is SFDVKD. V lost 4 bases and J 0 bases, leaving 24 bases between the germline ends. The CDR3 region is CATSEGPGRPVVGSYEQYF. The DNA for the CDR3 is TGTGCCACCAGTGAAGGACCGGGACGCCCAGTGGTGGGCTCCTACGAGCAGTACTTC.

This clonotype was detected many times. The CDR3 region has the DNA TGTGCCAGCAGCTTACACTGGACTCGAACACGGGACGAGCAGTACTTC. This gives the protein CASSLHWTRTRDEQYF. The V call is TRBV3-1, the J call TRBJ2-7; tentative D call: TRBD2 (5 bases). The CDR3 is made up of 16 amino acids. V lost 5 bases to trimming and J lost 5 bases, with 22 bases between them. CDR1 is LGHDT and CDR2 is YNNKEL in the germline V gene (reference sequence).

This clonotype has more than one count but fewer than ten. The chain employs TRBV5-4 and TRBJ1-1, with D unresolved. V was clipped by 0 bases and J by 2 bases, with 11 bases between them. The CDR3 contains 15 residues. Germline lookup yields CDR1 SGHNT and CDR2 YYREEE (reference sequence). The CDR3 DNA sequence: TGTGCCAGCAGCTTGGAACCCCTATCTAACACTGAAGCTTTCTTT. It codes for CASSLEPLSNTEAFF.

This clonotype was picked up many times. CDR3 sequence (DNA): TGCAGTGCTAGAGATCCGACAGGGTCCTACGAGCAGTACTTC. Its translation: CSARDPTGSYEQYF. This chain connects TRBV20-1 to TRBJ2-7; 7 bases line up with TRBD1. Germline V gene sequence: CDR1 DFQATT, CDR2 SNEGSKA (reference sequence). This CDR3 spans 14 amino acids. The V segment lost 0 bases and the J segment 1 base; nucleotides outside the gene matches: 3.

This chain joins TRBV10-3 and TRBJ1-1; unclear D gene. Germline lookup yields CDR1 ENHRY and CDR2 SYGVKD. CDR3 length equals 14 residues. Trimming pared 2 bases from V and 4 bases from J, leaving 11 bases between. CDR3 loop: CAISEPYSFTEAFF. The DNA of the CDR3 is TGTGCCATCAGTGAGCCCTACAGCTTCACTGAAGCTTTCTTT.

The chain joins TRBV7-3 to TRBJ2-7; 7 bases are shared with TRBD1. Germline V gene data show CDR1 as SGHTA and CDR2 as FQGTGA. This CDR3 is 14 amino acids long. Trimming cost V 5 bases and J 3 bases; bases outside gene matches: 7. CDR3 DNA sequence: TGTGCCAGCAGCCGACGGGACAGACGCTACGAGCAGTACTTC. It is translated as CASSRRDRRYEQYF.

The CDR3 coding sequence is TGTGCCAGCAGAGGACAGGGAGATGGCTACACCTTC. Translation: CASRGQGDGYTF. V usage is TRBV2 and J usage is TRBJ1-2; TRBD1 aligns across 8 bases. CDR1 and CDR2 from the germline V gene are SNHLY and FYNNEI. This CDR3 is 12 amino acids long. V dropped 6 bases and J dropped 6; count of bases not matched to a gene: 3.

The chain carries TRBV4-1 and TRBJ2-1, with D perhaps TRBD2 (7 bases). This CDR3 is 13 amino acids long. V was pared by 4 bases and J by 9 bases, with 13 bases between. CDR1 is MGHRA and CDR2 is YSYEKL in the germline V gene. CDR3 sequence reads: CASSPTSRGEQFF. In nucleotides, the CDR3 is TGCGCCAGCAGCCCGACTAGCAGGGGTGAGCAGTTCTTC.

This clonotype was detected only a few times. This chain links TRBV30 with TRBJ1-2, with a possible D match to TRBD1 (6 bases). Looked up from germline, CDR1 is GTSNPN and CDR2 is SVGIG (reference sequence). This CDR3 contains 14 residues. The germline V and J ends were trimmed by 2 bases and 0 bases, with 10 bases remaining between them. This chain's CDR3 is CAWSTYRANYGYTF. DNA of the CDR3: TGTGCCTGGAGTACATACAGGGCTAACTATGGCTACACCTTC.

This clonotype was counted only a few times. J is TRBJ2-1 and V is TRBV7-8, with 8 bases matching TRBD2. The CDR3 is 15 residues long. V lost 4 bases and J lost 0; bases outside the gene matches: 2. Germline assignment: CDR1 SGHVS and CDR2 FQNEAQ. The DNA of the CDR3 is TGTGCCAGCAGCTATAGCGGGACCTCCTACAATGAGCAGTTCTTC. Amino acid sequence: CASSYSGTSYNEQFF.

The genes are TRBV9 and TRBJ2-1; no firm D call. V was cut by 0 bases and J by 9 bases, with 19 bases left in between. This CDR3 region has 16 residues. CDR1 is SGDLS and CDR2 is YYNGEE in the germline V gene. The CDR3 is CASSVVSSGKITEQFF. In nucleotides, the CDR3 is TGTGCCAGCAGCGTAGTATCTAGTGGGAAGATTACTGAGCAGTTCTTC.

The chain links TRBV7-6 to TRBJ2-1; D unresolved. Germline V gives CDR1 SGHVS, CDR2 FNYEAQ. Trimming removed 1 base from V and 0 bases from J, with 7 bases in between. This CDR3 has 15 amino acids. The CDR3 DNA reads TGTGCCAGCAGCTTAGTTGCACTCTCCTACAATGAGCAGTTCTTC. Translation gives CASSLVALSYNEQFF. Looking up the rest from reference TRBV7-6 and TRBJ2-1 gives the full variable domain: GAGVSQSPRYKVTKRGQDVALRCDPISGHVSLYWYRQALGQGPEFLTYFNYEAQQDKSGLPNDRFSAERPEGSISTLTIQRTEQRDSAMYRCASSLVALSYNEQFFGPGTRLTVL.

The chain couples TRBV7-2 to TRBJ1-2; TRBD1 agrees at 7 bases. V was clipped by 6 bases and J by 8 bases; unmatched bases: 18. Germline V gene data show CDR1 as SGHTA and CDR2 as FQGNSA. The CDR3 sequence is 16 residues long. CDR3 amino acids: CASSPPGQGVSNGYTF. The CDR3 DNA is TGTGCCAGCAGTCCTCCTGGGCAGGGGGTATCTAACGGCTACACCTTC.

This clonotype appeared a few times. The CDR3 DNA sequence: TGCAGTGCTAGAGTAGGAGCAGGGGTAGGCTACACCTTC. Its protein product is CSARVGAGVGYTF. This sequence joins TRBV20-1 and TRBJ1-2, with a tentative D call TRBD1 (6 bases). Germline V gives CDR1 DFQATT, CDR2 SNEGSKA (reference sequence). The CDR3 covers 13 residues. V was pared by 1 base and J by 8 bases, with 14 bases between.

The V gene is TRBV25-1, the J gene TRBJ2-1; D ambiguous. Trimming removed 6 bases from V and 8 bases from J, with 14 bases in between. Germline-derived CDR1 and CDR2 are MGHDK and SYGVNS. This CDR3 comprises 13 residues. The CDR3 reads CASRIDGVDEQFF. CDR3 coding DNA: TGTGCCAGCAGGATCGATGGCGTCGATGAGCAGTTCTTC.

This clonotype was seen only a few times. The chain combines TRBV11-2 with TRBJ2-1, with TRBD1 identical over 9 bases. The V and J ends lost 6 bases and 3 bases, in that order; junction bases with no gene match: 3. The CDR3 covers 14 residues. Germline CDR1 reads SGHAT; CDR2 reads FQNNGV. CDR3 coding DNA: TGTGCCAGCAGTACAGGGGGCTTCTACAATGAGCAGTTCTTC. Amino acid sequence: CASSTGGFYNEQFF. Complete variable domain (other parts from reference TRBV11-2 and TRBJ2-1): EAGVAQSPRYKIIEKRQSVAFWCNPISGHATLYWYQQILGQGPKLLIQFQNNGVVDDSQLPKDRFSAERLKGVDSTLKIQPAKLEDSAVYLCASSTGGFYNEQFFGPGTRLTVL.

This chain joins TRBV10-3 and TRBJ1-6; 7 bases are shared with TRBD1. V shed 10 bases, J shed 7 bases, and the junction held 10 bases outside the gene matches. Germline CDR1 reads ENHRY; CDR2 reads SYGVKD. The CDR3 is 14 amino acids. CDR3 amino acids: CATAGTAMNSPLHF. The CDR3 region has the DNA TGTGCCACCGCTGGGACAGCGATGAATTCACCCCTCCACTTT.

This clonotype has just a few counts. The rearrangement links TRBV7-2 to TRBJ2-1, with TRBD2 identical over 9 bases. The trim removed 1 base at V and 6 bases at J, leaving 4 bases unmatched. CDR3 length: 15 residues. Per the germline V gene, CDR1 is SGHTA and CDR2 is FQGNSA. The CDR3: CASSLGGGVVNEQFF. The CDR3 nucleotides are TGTGCCAGCAGCTTAGGCGGGGGGGTGGTCAATGAGCAGTTCTTC.

This chain links TRBV12-3 or TRBV12-4 with TRBJ2-4; TRBD2 aligns across 10 bases. CDR3 length: 13 residues. Trimming at V came to 3 bases and at J to 9 bases, leaving 2 bases not matched to a gene. CDR3 sequence: CASSLASGGIQYF. As DNA, the CDR3 is TGTGCCAGCAGTTTGGCTAGCGGGGGCATTCAGTACTTC.